This T cell receptor beta chain originates from a study of somatic mutations in cytotoxic T cells in rheumatoid arthritis (dated by TCRdb to about 2017). In terms of the full investigation: Sorted V beta1+ cells also underwent TCRB sequencing, and some V beta antibody-stained T-cell populations were flow-sorted at nearly 100% purity on a FACSAria II or Sony SH800. Whether expanded CD8+ T-cell clones in untreated, newly diagnosed rheumatoid arthritis carry somatic mutations was the study question, and clonality was characterized with TCRB deep sequencing. A total of 65 to 70 rheumatoid arthritis patients and approximately 21 healthy controls underwent TCRB deep sequencing. Patient and control groups had essentially identical median ages. Results and caveats for the whole study, not just this receptor: CD8+ T-cell clonality in rheumatoid arthritis patients was not significantly different from that in age-matched healthy controls. The largest CD8+ clone made up more than 20% of CD8+ cells in about an eighth of the roughly 60 patients, and blood and synovial fluid shared several identical CD8+ TCRB sequences. Healthy controls showed no age-related increase in CD8+ clonality, whereas patients did (Spearman r=0.49). No adjustment for multiple comparisons was made for the slight TRBV07 underrepresentation in patients. It was unknown which antigens the expanded CD8+ clones targeted, and their absence from virus-specific databases did not exclude viral specificity.

The 15 to 20 healthy controls were blood donors whose buffy coats were used; they had a median age of approximately 58 years (range about 21-75), and more than 45% were female. CD4+ and CD8+ cells were isolated by positive magnetic bead selection on an AutoMACS, and purity was checked by flow cytometry. Isolation of peripheral blood mononuclear cells was done through Ficoll-Paque PLUS density gradient separation. DNA was extracted from CD4-enriched, CD8-enriched or PBMC samples with Nucleospin Tissue or Tissue XS kits and quantified with a Qubit 2.0 fluorometer. About this clone: No cognate antigen has been identified for it. Base-call qualities are not available, and no considerably larger clone is one nucleotide away.

Sequencing of TCRB CDR3 was done on genomic DNA with the immunoSEQ assay. On the study's bioinformatics: Analyses were restricted to productive TCRB rearrangements. Clonality was expressed as a Shannon entropy-based productive clonality index, with each clone defined by a unique TCRB CDR3 sequence. Repertoire overlap for a pair of samples was computed from each clone's template counts relative to total templates per sample. V-gene usage measured by flow cytometry correlated with TCRB sequencing V-gene usage, with a Spearman r of 0.6 to 0.7. Imported from immuneACCESS, the table was reduced by TCRdb to in-frame sequences with V and J called. These copies leave out some clones; in studies compared against another copy, an unresolved V gene accounts for under half, and the cause of the remainder is not known. V and J calls and clone size follow that table, whereas D and trimming were derived from the DNA. This sample has 35,000 to 45,000 clones in its table, and about 80% of those were observed once. Together, the top ten hold roughly 3.4% of the sample.

The CDR3 contains 14 residues, cysteine and phenylalanine counted. Only CDR3 DNA is held: 42 bases, read in frame from base 1. Sequences MNHEY (CDR1) and SMNVEV (CDR2) are obtained from the germline V gene (reference sequence). V is pruned by 5 bases and J by 5 bases, leaving 8 bases of the junction without a gene match. The receptor was isolated from a man aged 40-50 years in good health. The material sequenced was CD8+ T cells sorted from blood. The rearranged segments are TRBV27 and TRBJ1-1, with 7 central nucleotides matching TRBD1. CDR3 protein: CASSPRQGWTEAFF. The DNA reads TGTGCCAGCAGTCCGAGACAGGGATGGACTGAAGCTTTCTTT.